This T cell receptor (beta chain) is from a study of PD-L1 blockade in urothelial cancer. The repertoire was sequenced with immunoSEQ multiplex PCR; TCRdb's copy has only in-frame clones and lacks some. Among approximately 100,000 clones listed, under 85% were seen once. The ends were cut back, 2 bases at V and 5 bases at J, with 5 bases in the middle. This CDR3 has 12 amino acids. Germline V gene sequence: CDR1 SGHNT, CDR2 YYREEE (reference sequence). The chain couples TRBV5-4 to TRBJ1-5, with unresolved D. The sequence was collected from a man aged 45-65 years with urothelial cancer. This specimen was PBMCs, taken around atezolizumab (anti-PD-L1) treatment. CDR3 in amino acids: CASSFEDQPQHF. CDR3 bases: TGTGCCAGCAGCTTCGAGGATCAGCCCCAGCATTTT.